These T cell receptor beta chains were read from a single sample in a study of cytotoxic CD8 clonotypes in ibrutinib-treated CLL. Here immunoSEQ multiplex PCR was the method, and the copy in TCRdb shows in-frame clones only, minus some. The table shows around 7,900 clones, with roughly 70% occurring only once. Source: PBMCs, taken before ibrutinib treatment. These receptors came from a human donor with chronic lymphocytic leukemia. Both conserved end residues are part of each CDR3. Fields, in order: J gene, clone size, V gene, D gene, CDR3 protein, CDR3 DNA. A D gene is named only where the DNA matches it firmly. Size tells how often a clone was seen (once, few, many) or the class of an expanded clone, and some rows leave it out.

TRBJ1-1	NA	TRBV19	TRBD1	CASRPRGQGGRAFF	TGTGCCAGTAGACCCCGGGGACAGGGGGGACGGGCTTTCTTT
TRBJ1-1	NA	TRBV18	NA	CASSPGAGAFF	TGTGCCAGCTCACCGGGAGCGGGCGCTTTCTTT
TRBJ2-5	NA	TRBV12-5	TRBD1	CASGLLRGRGLGETQYF	TGTGCTAGTGGTTTGTTGAGAGGAAGGGGGCTTGGAGAGACCCAGTACTTC
TRBJ1-1	NA	TRBV14	NA	CASSHSFGTMNTEAFF	TGTGCCAGCAGCCACTCTTTCGGCACCATGAACACTGAAGCTTTCTTT
TRBJ2-3	NA	TRBV9	NA	CASSVAFTDTQYF	TGTGCCAGCAGCGTAGCATTCACAGATACGCAGTATTTT
TRBJ2-5	NA	TRBV18	TRBD2	CASSLLAGLQETQYF	TGTGCCAGCTCACTACTAGCGGGGCTTCAAGAGACCCAGTACTTC
TRBJ2-1	NA	TRBV29-1	TRBD1	CSVESQGAGNEQFF	TGCAGCGTTGAGTCACAGGGGGCGGGCAATGAGCAGTTCTTC
TRBJ2-7	once	TRBV20-1	TRBD2	CSGGRAYEQYF	TGCAGTGGCGGGAGGGCTTACGAGCAGTACTTC
TRBJ2-1	NA	TRBV27	NA	CASSFAEGRQFF	TGTGCCAGCAGTTTTGCCGAGGGAAGGCAGTTCTTC
TRBJ2-7	NA	TRBV5-6	NA	CASSSLLVKSYEQYF	TGTGCCAGCAGCAGCCTCTTGGTGAAATCCTACGAGCAGTACTTC
TRBJ1-4	NA	TRBV21-1	NA	CASLGRRDRANEKLFF	TGTGCCAGCCTTGGGAGAAGGGACAGGGCTAATGAAAAACTGTTTTTT
TRBJ2-7	NA	TRBV19	TRBD2	CASSLGLAGSYEQYF	TGTGCCAGTAGTTTAGGACTAGCGGGTTCCTACGAGCAGTACTTC
TRBJ2-7	NA	TRBV25-1	NA	CASSGLGYEQYF	TGTGCCAGCAGTGGTCTAGGCTACGAGCAGTACTTC
TRBJ1-1	NA	TRBV19	NA	CASSTQGTEAFF	TGTGCCAGTAGTACTCAGGGCACTGAAGCTTTCTTT
TRBJ2-2	NA	TRBV6-5	NA	CASTIRTESTGELFF	TGTGCCAGCACTATAAGGACAGAAAGCACCGGGGAGCTGTTTTTT
TRBJ2-7	NA	TRBV5-1	TRBD1	CASSHGTGRLEQYF	TGCGCCAGCAGTCACGGGACAGGGAGGCTCGAGCAGTACTTC
TRBJ2-1	NA	TRBV11-2	NA	CASSPGLIYNEQFF	TGTGCCAGCAGCCCGGGACTTATCTACAATGAGCAGTTCTTC
TRBJ1-3	NA	TRBV7-8	TRBD1	CASSLPGQGGNTIYF	TGTGCCAGCAGCTTGCCGGGACAGGGGGGAAACACCATATATTTT
TRBJ1-2	NA	TRBV2	NA	CASSDPGENGYTF	TGTGCCAGCAGTGATCCCGGGGAGAATGGCTACACCTTC
TRBJ1-1	NA	TRBV9	NA	CASSVGGYTEAFF	TGTGCCAGCAGCGTAGGCGGGTACACTGAAGCTTTCTTT